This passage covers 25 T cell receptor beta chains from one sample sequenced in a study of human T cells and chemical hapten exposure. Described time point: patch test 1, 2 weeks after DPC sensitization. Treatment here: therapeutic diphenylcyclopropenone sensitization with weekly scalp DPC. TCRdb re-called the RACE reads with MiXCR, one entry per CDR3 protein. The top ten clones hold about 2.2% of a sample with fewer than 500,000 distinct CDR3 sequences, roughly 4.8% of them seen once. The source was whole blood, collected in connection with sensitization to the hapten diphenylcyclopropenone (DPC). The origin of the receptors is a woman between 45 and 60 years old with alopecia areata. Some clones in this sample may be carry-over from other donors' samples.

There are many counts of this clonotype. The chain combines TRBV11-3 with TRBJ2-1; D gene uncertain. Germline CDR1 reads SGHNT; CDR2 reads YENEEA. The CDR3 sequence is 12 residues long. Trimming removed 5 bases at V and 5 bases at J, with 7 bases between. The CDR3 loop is CASSPRNNEQFF. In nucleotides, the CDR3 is TGTGCCAGCAGCCCTCGAAACAATGAGCAGTTCTTC.

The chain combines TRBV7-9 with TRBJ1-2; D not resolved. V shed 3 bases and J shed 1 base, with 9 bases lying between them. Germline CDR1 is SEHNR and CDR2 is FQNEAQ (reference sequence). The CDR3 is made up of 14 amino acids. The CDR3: CASSFSTDNYGYTF. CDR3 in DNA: TGTGCCAGCAGCTTTTCTACAGATAACTATGGCTACACCTTC.

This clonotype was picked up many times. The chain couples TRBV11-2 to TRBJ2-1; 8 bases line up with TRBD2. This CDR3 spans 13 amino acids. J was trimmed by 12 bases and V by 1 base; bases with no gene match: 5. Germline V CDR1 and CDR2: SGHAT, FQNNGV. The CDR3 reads CASSLGRGDVQFF. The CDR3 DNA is TGTGCCAGCAGCTTAGGGCGGGGGGATGTGCAGTTCTTC.

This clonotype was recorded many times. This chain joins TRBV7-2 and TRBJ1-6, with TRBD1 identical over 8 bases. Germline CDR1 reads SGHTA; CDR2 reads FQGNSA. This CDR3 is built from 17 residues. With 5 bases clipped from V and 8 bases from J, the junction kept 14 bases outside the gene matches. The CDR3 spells CASSPGGSGGAYSPLHF. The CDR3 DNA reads TGTGCCAGCAGCCCCGGAGGATCAGGGGGCGCATATTCACCCCTCCACTTT.

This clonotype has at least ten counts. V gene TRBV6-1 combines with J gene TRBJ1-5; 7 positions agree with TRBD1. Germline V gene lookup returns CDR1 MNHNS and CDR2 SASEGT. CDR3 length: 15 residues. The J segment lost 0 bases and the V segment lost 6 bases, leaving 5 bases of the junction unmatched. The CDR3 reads CASSGQENSNQPQHF. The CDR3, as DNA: TGTGCCAGCAGCGGACAGGAAAATAGCAATCAGCCCCAGCATTTT.

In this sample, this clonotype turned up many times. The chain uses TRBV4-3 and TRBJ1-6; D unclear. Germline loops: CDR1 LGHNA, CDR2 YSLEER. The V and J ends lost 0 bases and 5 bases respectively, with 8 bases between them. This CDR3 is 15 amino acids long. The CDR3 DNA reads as TGCGCCAGCAGCCAAGAGTCTACGAATAATTCACCCCTCCACTTT. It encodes CASSQESTNNSPLHF.

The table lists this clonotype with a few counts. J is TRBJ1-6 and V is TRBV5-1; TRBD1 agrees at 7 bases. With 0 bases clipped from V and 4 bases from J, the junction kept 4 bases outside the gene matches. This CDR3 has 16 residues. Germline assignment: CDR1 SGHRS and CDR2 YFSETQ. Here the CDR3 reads CASSLVGTAYNSPLHF. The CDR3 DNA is TGCGCCAGCAGCTTGGTCGGGACAGCGTATAATTCACCCCTCCACTTT.

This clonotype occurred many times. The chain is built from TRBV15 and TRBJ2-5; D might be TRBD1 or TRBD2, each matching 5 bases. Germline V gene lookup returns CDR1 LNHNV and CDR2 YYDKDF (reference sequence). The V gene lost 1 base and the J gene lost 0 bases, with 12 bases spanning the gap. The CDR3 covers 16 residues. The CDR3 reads CATSRASTGHQETQYF. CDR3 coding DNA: TGTGCCACCAGCAGAGCTTCAACGGGACACCAAGAGACCCAGTACTTC. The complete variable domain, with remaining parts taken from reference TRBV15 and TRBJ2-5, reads DAMVIQNPRYQVTQFGKPVTLSCSQTLNHNVMYWYQQKSSQAPKLLFHYYDKDFNNEADTPDNFQSRRPNTSFCFLDIRSPGLGDTAMYLCATSRASTGHQETQYFGPGTRLLVL.

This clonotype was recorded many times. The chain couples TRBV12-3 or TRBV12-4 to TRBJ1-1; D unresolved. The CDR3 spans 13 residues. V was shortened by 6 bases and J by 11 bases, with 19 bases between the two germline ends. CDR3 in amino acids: CASSSGRPTGAFF. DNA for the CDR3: TGTGCCAGCAGCTCCGGAAGGCCTACGGGCGCTTTCTTT.

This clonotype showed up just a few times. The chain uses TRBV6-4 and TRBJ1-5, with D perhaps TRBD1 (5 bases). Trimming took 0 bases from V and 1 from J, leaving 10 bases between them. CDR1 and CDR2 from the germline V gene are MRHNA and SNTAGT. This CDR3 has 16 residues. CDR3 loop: CASSDSPGTSNQPQHF. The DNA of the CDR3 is TGTGCCAGCAGTGACTCCCCGGGGACCAGCAATCAGCCCCAGCATTTT.

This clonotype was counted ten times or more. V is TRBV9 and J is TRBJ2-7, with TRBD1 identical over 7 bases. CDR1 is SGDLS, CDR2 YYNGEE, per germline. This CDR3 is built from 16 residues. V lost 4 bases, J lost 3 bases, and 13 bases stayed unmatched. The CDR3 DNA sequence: TGTGCCAGCAGCCCGAGGGACAGCAGCCCCCACTACGAGCAGTACTTC. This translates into CASSPRDSSPHYEQYF.

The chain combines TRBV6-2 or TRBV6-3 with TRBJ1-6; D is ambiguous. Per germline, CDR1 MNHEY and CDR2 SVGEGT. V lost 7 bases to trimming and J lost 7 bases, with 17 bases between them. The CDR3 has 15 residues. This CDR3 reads CASISGETRNSPLHF. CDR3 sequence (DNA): TGTGCCAGCATTTCCGGGGAAACGAGGAATTCACCCCTCCACTTT.

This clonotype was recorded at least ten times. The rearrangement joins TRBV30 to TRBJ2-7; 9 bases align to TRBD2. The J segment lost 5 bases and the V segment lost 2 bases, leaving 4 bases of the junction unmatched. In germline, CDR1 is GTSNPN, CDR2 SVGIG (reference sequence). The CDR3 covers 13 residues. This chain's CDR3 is CAWSRGRVHEQYF. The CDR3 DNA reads TGTGCCTGGAGTCGCGGGAGGGTCCACGAGCAGTACTTC.

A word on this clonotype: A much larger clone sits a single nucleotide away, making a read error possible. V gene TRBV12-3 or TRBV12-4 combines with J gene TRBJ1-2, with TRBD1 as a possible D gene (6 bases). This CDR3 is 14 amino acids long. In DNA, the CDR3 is TGTGCCAGCAGCTACAACAGGGCTAAGTATGGCTACACCTTC. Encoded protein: CASSYNRAKYGYTF.

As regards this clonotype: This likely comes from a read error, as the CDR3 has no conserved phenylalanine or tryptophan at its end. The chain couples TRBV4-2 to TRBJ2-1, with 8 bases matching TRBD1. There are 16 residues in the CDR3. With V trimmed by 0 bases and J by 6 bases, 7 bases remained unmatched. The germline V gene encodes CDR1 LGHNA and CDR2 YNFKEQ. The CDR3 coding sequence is TGTGCCAGCAGCCAAGATAACAGGGGGGCGGGCAATGAGCAGTTCTAC. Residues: CASSQDNRGAGNEQFY.

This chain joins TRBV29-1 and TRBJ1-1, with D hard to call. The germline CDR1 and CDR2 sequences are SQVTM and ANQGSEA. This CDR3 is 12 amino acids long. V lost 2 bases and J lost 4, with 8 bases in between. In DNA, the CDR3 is TGCAGCGTTGAATGGGTCGGCACTGAAGCTTTCTTT. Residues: CSVEWVGTEAFF.

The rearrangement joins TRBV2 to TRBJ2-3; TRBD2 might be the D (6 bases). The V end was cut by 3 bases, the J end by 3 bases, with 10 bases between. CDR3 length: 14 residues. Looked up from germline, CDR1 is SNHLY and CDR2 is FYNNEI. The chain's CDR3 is CASSDRRATDTQYF. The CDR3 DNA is TGTGCCAGCAGTGACCGGAGGGCGACAGATACGCAGTATTTT.

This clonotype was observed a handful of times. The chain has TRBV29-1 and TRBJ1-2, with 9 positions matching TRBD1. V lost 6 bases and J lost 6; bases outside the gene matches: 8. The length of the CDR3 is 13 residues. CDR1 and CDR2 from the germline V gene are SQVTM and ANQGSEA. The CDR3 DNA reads TGCAGCGTCGCGGACAGGGGTGTACATGGCTACACCTTC. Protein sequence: CSVADRGVHGYTF.

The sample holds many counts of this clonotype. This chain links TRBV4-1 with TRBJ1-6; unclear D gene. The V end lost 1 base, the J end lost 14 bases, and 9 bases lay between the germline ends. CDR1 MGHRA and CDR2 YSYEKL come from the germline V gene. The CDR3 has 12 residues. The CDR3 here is CASSQAGATLHF. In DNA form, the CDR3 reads TGCGCCAGCAGCCAAGCGGGTGCCACCCTCCACTTT.

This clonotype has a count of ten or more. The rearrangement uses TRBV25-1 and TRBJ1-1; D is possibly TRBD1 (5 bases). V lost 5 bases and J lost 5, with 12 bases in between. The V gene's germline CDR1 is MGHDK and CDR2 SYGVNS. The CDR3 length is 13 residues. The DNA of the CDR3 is TGTGCCAGCAGTAGAGGGGCGGGAACTGAAGCTTTCTTT. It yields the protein CASSRGAGTEAFF.

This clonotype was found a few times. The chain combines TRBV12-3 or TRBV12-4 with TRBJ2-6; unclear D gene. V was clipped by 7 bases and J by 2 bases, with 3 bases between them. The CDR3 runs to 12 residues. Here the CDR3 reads CASNTGANVLTF. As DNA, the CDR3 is TGTGCCAGCAATACTGGGGCCAACGTCCTGACTTTC.

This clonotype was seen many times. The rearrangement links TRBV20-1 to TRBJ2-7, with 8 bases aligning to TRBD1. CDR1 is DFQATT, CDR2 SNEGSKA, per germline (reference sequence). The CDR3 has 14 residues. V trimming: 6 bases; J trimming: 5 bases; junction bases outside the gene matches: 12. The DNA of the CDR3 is TGCAGTGCGCGCTCCGGGACAGGATTAAACGAGCAGTACTTC. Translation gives CSARSGTGLNEQYF.

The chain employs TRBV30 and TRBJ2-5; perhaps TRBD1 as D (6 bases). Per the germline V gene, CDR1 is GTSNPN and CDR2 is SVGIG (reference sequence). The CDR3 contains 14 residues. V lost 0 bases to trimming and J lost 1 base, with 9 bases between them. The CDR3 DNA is TGTGCCTGGAGTGTTTGGACAGTCCAAGAGACCCAGTACTTC. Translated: CAWSVWTVQETQYF.

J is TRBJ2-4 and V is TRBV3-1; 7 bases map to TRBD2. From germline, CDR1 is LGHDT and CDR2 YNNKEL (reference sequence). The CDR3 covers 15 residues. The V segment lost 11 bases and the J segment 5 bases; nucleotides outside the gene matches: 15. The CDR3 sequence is CAVGDDSGYQNIQYF. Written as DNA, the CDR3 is TGTGCCGTGGGCGATGATAGCGGGTACCAAAACATTCAGTACTTC. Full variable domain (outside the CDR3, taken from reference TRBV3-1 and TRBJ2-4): DTAVSQTPKYLVTQMGNDKSIKCEQNLGHDTMYWYKQDSKKFLKIMFSYNNKELIINETVPNRFSPKSPDKAHLNLHINSLELGDSAVYFCAVGDDSGYQNIQYFGAGTRLSVL.

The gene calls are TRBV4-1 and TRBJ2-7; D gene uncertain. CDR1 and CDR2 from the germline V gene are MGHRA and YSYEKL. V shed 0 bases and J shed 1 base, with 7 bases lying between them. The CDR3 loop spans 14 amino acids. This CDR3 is CASSQEAQSYEQYF. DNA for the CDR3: TGCGCCAGCAGCCAAGAGGCACAGTCCTACGAGCAGTACTTC.